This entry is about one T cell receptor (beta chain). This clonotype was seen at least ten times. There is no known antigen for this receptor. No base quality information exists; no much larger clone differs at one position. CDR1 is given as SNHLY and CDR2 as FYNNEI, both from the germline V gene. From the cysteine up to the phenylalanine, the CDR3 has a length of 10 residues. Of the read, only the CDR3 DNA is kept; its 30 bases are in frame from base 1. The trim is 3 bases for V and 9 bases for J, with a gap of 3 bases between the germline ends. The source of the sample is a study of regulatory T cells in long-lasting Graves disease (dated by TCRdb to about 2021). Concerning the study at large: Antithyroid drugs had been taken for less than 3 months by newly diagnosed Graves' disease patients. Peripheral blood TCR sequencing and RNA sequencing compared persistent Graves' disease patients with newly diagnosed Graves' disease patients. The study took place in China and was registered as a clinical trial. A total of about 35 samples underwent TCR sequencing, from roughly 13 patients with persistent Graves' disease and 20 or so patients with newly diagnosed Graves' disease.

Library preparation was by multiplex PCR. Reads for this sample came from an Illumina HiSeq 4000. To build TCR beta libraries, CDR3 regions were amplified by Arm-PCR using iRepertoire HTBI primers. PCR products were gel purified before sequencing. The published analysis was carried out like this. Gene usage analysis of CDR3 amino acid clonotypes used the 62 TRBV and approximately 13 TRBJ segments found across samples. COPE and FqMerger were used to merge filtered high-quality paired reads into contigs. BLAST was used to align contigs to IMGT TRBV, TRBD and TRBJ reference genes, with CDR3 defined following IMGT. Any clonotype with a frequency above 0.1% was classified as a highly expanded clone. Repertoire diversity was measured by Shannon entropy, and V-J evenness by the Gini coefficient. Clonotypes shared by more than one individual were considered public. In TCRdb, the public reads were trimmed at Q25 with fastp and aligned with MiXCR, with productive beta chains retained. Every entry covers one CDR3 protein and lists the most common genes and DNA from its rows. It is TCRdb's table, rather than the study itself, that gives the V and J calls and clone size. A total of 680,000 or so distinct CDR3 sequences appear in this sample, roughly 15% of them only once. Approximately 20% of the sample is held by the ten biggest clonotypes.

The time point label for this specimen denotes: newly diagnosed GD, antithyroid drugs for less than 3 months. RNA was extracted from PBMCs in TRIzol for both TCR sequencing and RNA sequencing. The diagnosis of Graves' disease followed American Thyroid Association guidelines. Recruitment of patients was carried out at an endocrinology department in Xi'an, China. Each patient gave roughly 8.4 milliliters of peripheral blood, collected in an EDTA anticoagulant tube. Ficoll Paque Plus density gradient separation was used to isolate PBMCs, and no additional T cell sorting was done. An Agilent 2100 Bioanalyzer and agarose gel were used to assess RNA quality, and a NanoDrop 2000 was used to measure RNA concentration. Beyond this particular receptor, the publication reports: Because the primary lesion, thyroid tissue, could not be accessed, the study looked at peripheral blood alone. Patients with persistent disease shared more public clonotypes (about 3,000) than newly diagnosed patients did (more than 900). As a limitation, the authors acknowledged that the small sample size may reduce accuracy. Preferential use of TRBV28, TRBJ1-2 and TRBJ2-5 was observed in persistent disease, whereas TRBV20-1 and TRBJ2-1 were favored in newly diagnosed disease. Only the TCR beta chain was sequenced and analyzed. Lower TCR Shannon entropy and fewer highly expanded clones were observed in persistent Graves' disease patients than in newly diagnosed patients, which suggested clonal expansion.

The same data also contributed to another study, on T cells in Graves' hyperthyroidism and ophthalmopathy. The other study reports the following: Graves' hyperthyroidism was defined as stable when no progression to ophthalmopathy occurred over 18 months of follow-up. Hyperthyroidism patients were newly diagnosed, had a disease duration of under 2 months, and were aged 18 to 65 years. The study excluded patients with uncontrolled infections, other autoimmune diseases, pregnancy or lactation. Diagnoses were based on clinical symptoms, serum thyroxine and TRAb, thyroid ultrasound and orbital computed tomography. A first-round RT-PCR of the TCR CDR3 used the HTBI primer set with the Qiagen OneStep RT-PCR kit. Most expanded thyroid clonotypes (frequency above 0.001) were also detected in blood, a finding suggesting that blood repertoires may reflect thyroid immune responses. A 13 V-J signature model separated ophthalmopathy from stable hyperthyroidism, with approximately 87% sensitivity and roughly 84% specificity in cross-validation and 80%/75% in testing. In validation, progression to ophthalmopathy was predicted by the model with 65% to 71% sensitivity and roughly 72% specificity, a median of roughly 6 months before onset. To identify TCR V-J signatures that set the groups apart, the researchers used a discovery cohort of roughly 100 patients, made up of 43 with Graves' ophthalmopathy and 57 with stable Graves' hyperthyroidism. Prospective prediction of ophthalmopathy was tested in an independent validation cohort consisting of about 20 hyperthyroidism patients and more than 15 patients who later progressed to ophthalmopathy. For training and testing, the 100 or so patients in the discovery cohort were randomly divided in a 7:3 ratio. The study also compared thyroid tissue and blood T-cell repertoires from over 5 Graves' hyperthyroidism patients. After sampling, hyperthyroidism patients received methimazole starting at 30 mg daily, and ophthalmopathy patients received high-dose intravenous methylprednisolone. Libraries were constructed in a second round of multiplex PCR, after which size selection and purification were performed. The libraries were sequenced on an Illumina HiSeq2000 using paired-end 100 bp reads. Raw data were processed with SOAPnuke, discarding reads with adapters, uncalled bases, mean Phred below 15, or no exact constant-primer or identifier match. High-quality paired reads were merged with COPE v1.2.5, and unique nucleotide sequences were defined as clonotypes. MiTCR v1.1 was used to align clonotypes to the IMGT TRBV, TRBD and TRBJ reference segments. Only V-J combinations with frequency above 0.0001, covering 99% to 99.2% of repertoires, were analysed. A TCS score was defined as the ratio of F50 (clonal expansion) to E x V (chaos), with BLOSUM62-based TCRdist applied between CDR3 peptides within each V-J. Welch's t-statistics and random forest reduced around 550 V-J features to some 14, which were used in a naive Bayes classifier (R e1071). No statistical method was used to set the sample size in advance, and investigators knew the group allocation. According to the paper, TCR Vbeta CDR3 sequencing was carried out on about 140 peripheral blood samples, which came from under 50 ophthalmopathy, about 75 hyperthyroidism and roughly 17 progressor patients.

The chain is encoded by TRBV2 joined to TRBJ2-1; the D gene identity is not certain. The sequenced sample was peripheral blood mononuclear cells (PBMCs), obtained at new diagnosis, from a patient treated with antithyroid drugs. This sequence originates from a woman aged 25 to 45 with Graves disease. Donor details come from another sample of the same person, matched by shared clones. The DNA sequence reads TGTGCCAGCAGTGAGGCTGAGCAGTTCTTC. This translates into CASSEAEQFF. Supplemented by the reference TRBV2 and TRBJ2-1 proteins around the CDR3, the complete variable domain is EPEVTQTPSHQVTQMGQEVILRCVPISNHLYFYWYRQILGQKVEFLVSFYNNEISEKSEIFDDQFSVERPDGSNFTLKIRSTKLEDSAMYFCASSEAEQFFGPGTRLTVL.